These 2 T cell receptor beta chains originate from one sample sequenced in a study of CXCR3-negative and CXCR3-positive naive CD8 T cells. The libraries of TRB cDNA were constructed through 5' RACE using UMI labels. TCRdb derives one entry per CDR3 protein from the 5' RACE reads, leaving out DNA. In all, the sample yields approximately 83,000 distinct CDR3 sequences. Sequencing input: naive CXCR3- CD8+ T cells from blood. Described subset: CD45RO-CCR7+CD27+CD95- naive CD8+ T cells lacking CXCR3 (TNR3-). These TCRs come from a human donor in good health. Some clones in this sample may be carry-over from other donors' samples.

The chain links TRBV29-1 to TRBJ1-2. The CDR3 has 11 residues. Per germline, CDR1 SQVTM and CDR2 ANQGSEA. CDR3 amino acids: CCVEPTNGYTF.

The chain employs TRBV5-1 and TRBJ1-5. The CDR3 is 13 amino acids. Germline-derived CDR1 and CDR2 are SGHRS and YFSETQ. The CDR3 region is CASSLNPAQPQHF.